The entry that follows covers one TCR beta chain sequence. Its specificity is unknown. The same CDR3 also results from other DNA sequences found in this sample. This specimen comes from a study of cytomegalovirus exposure and HLA in healthy donors. 60 Vbeta and 13 Jbeta primers were used in PCR. Generated by immunoSEQ multiplex PCR, the TCRdb table keeps only in-frame clones and is missing some. This listing includes 95,000 to 150,000 clones. The V end was cut by 0 bases, the J end by 1 base, with 4 bases between. The CDR3 loop spans 13 amino acids. The V gene's germline CDR1 is GTSNPN and CDR2 SVGIG (reference sequence). Overall study findings and caveats: Solely CMV serostatus was available to characterize immune exposure. A later look showed TCR association rates differing by HLA locus, highest for DRB1 and lowest for HLA-C. Several of the most significant clusters appeared linked to common viral pathogens, based on a later analysis.

The receptor was derived from a man younger than 35 in good health and CMV-seronegative. What was sequenced was PBMCs. This chain uses TRBV30 with TRBJ1-5; no definite D call. In DNA form, the CDR3 reads TGTGCCTGGAGTGTGGGCAGCAATCAGCCCCAGCATTTT. Translated: CAWSVGSNQPQHF. The full variable domain, its missing parts supplied by reference TRBV30 and TRBJ1-5, is SQTIHQWPATLVQPVGSPLSLECTVEGTSNPNLYWYRQAAGRGLQLLFYSVGIGQISSEVPQNLSASRPQDRQFILSSKKLLLSDSGFYLCAWSVGSNQPQHFGDGTRLSIL.